These 8 T cell receptor beta chains were all obtained from the same sample, sequenced in a study of CD8+ T cells in alopecia areata. Sorting relied on CD4, CD8alpha, NKG2D, NKG2ACE and other markers applied to pooled cutaneous lymph node cells. It was cDNA, reverse transcribed from extracted RNA, that served as the sequencing template. Assay: immunoSEQ multiplex PCR; the TCRdb copy retains only in-frame clones and omits some. Listed for the sample are approximately 300,000 clones, none seen a single time. The sequenced sample was CD4+ T cells sorted from a lymph node. The receptors derive from a C3H/HeJ mouse with alopecia areata. For this mouse line, the MHC haplotype is H2-k.

In the case of this clone: The gene names here belong to mouse. The CDR3 end falls 4 residues outside the read, so it is completed with the germline J gene. V usage is TRBV19 and J usage is TRBJ1-1; 8 bases are shared with TRBD1. The CDR3 is 13 amino acids. Germline values: CDR1 FNHDT, CDR2 SITEND (reference sequence). The ends lost 6 bases at V and 3 bases at J; junction bases unmatched: 4. The CDR3 is CASTTGEDTEVFF. The covered CDR3 bases are TGTGCCAGCACGACAGGGGAAGACACA. Supplemented by reference TRBV19 and TRBJ1-1, the full variable domain reads GGIITQTPKFLIGQEGQKLTLKCQQNFNHDTMYWYRQDSGKGLRLIYYSITENDLQKGDLSEGYDASREKKSSFSLTVTSAQKNEMAVFLCASTTGEDTEVFFGKGTRLTVV.

Only a few counts were recorded for this clone. Mouse gene names and germline throughout. The read ends 4 residues early relative to the CDR3; the germline J gene fills the gap. The genes are TRBV1 and TRBJ2-3; perhaps TRBD1 as D (5 bases). This CDR3 is built from 14 residues. V lost 1 base and J lost 3, with 8 bases in between. Germline CDR1 is NSQYPW and CDR2 is LRSPGD (reference sequence). CDR3 sequence reads: CTCSAAQEAETLYF. The sequenced CDR3 bases are TGCACCTGCAGTGCAGCACAGGAGGCAGAA.

The sample holds many counts of this clone. The gene symbols are mouse symbols. The read terminates 4 residues ahead of where the CDR3 ends, so the germline J gene completes it. Other DNA sequences in this sample translate to the same CDR3. The rearrangement uses TRBV5 and TRBJ1-2, with TRBD1 matching over 9 bases. V lost 0 bases, J lost 2 bases, and 1 base stayed unmatched. There are 15 residues in the CDR3. Germline loops: CDR1 LGHNA, CDR2 YNLKQL (reference sequence). The part of the CDR3 DNA that was read is TGTGCCAGCAGCCAAGAGGGGACAGGGAACTCC. Protein product: CASSQEGTGNS. The whole CDR3 reads CASSQEGTGNSDYTF.

This clone was observed a handful of times. The listed genes are named as in mouse. Read coverage stops 3 residues before the CDR3 terminus; the germline J gene supplies the remainder. This chain joins TRBV19 and TRBJ1-6; TRBD1 agrees at 7 bases. TRBJ1-6 is reported as an ORF; its role is uncertain. The CDR3 consists of 15 residues. Germline values: CDR1 FNHDT, CDR2 SITEND (reference sequence). The V and J ends lost 2 bases and 7 bases, in that order; junction bases with no gene match: 6. CDR3 DNA (partial): TGTGCCAGCAGTATCCGACAGGGAGGGAATTCGCCC. Amino acid sequence: CASSIRQGGNSP. The CDR3 in full is CASSIRQGGNSPLYF.

This clone was seen more than once but under ten times. The genes are named according to mouse. The read ends 4 residues before the CDR3 terminus; that terminus is restored from the germline J gene. The same CDR3 also results from other DNA sequences found in this sample. The chain couples TRBV31 to TRBJ2-3; D may be TRBD1 (6 bases). Trimming took off 1 base at V and 3 bases at J, with 8 bases between the two ends. From germline, CDR1 is GKSSPN and CDR2 SITVG. The CDR3 totals 13 residues. The CDR3 loop reads CAWSPTGAETLYF. CDR3 bases read: TGTGCCTGGAGTCCCACAGGGGCAGAA.

Remarks on this clone: Here the gene names and germline are mouse. The read ends 3 residues shy of where the CDR3 ends; the end is completed using the germline J gene. The chain couples TRBV1 to TRBJ1-6; the match to TRBD1 covers 8 bases. TRBJ1-6 is designated an ORF whose function remains uncertain. Germline loops: CDR1 NSQYPW, CDR2 LRSPGD (reference sequence). Trimming at V came to 4 bases and at J to 5 bases, leaving 1 base not matched to a gene. The length of the CDR3 is 14 residues. This CDR3 is CTCSGGQDNSPLYF. The sequenced CDR3 bases are TGCACCTGCAGTGGGGGACAGGATAATTCGCCC.

This clone occurred a few times. Mouse gene names apply. The CDR3 is cut off 4 residues early in the read; its end comes from the germline J gene. The same CDR3 also results from other DNA sequences found in this sample. The rearrangement joins TRBV19 to TRBJ2-7, with D uncertain. The CDR3 is made up of 11 amino acids. CDR1 and CDR2 from the germline V gene are FNHDT and SITEND (reference sequence). CDR3 sequence reads: CASSPRYEQYF. The DNA read from the CDR3 is TGTGCCAGCAGTCCAAGGTAT.

The sample holds a few counts of this clone. Any gene name here is a mouse gene name. Read sequence stops 4 residues before the CDR3 end, and the germline J gene provides the missing end. The chain employs TRBV13-2 and TRBJ2-5, with D possibly being TRBD1 (5 bases). CDR1 and CDR2 (germline): NNHNN, SYGAGS (reference sequence). There are 13 residues in the CDR3. CDR3 region: CASGGLRGDTQYF. The DNA read from the CDR3 is TGTGCCAGCGGTGGGTTGAGGGGAGAC.